The 5 T cell receptor beta chains below were found in one sample sequenced in a study of cytomegalovirus exposure and HLA in healthy donors. The PCR contained 60 Vbeta and 13 Jbeta primers. The data were produced by immunoSEQ multiplex PCR, yet TCRdb's version contains in-frame clones alone and is incomplete. The data show 150,000 or so clones, roughly 77% seen once. The sample was PBMCs. These receptors were obtained from a man aged 50 to 60 in good health and CMV-seropositive.

The count of this clone is one. The chain employs TRBV10-1 and TRBJ2-2; 9 bases fit TRBD1. Germline CDR1 is WNHNN and CDR2 is SYGVQD (reference sequence). The V and J ends lost 6 bases and 4 bases, in that order; junction bases with no gene match: 6. The CDR3 contains 15 residues. This CDR3 reads CASRPGTGTTGELFF. CDR3 nucleotide sequence: TGCGCCAGCAGACCCGGGACAGGGACCACCGGGGAGCTGTTTTTT.

V is TRBV4-3 and J is TRBJ2-2, with a tentative D call TRBD2 (5 bases). Germline loops: CDR1 LGHNA, CDR2 YSLEER. The CDR3 runs to 15 residues. V gave up 0 bases and J gave up 4 bases, with 9 bases separating them. Written as DNA, the CDR3 is TGCGCCAGCAGCCAAGAACGACGGGGCACCGGGGAGCTGTTTTTT. This sequence encodes CASSQERRGTGELFF.

The J gene is TRBJ1-4, the V gene TRBV18; a possible D gene is TRBD1 (5 bases). Looked up from germline, CDR1 is KGHSH and CDR2 is LQKENI. The CDR3 is made up of 16 amino acids. Trimming removed 4 bases at V and 3 bases at J, with 15 bases between. The CDR3 region has the DNA TGTGCCAGCTCACGGACGGGGGATCCTTCTAATGAAAAACTGTTTTTT. Protein product: CASSRTGDPSNEKLFF.

The chain links TRBV6-5 to TRBJ2-7; 9 positions agree with TRBD1. CDR1 and CDR2 from the germline V gene are MNHEY and SVGAGI. The ends lost 5 bases at V and 5 bases at J; junction bases unmatched: 10. The CDR3 runs 15 residues. CDR3: CASSLLGQGKDEQYF. CDR3 bases: TGTGCCAGCAGTCTACTTGGACAGGGGAAGGACGAGCAGTACTTC.

This chain links TRBV19 with TRBJ2-5; 10 bases are shared with TRBD2. Germline V gene data show CDR1 as LNHDA and CDR2 as SQIVND (reference sequence). V shed 3 bases and J 5 bases; nucleotides not matched to a gene: 9. This CDR3 has 16 amino acids. As DNA, the CDR3 is TGTGCCAGTAGTATCGCCGAACTAGCGGGGCTGGAGACCCAGTACTTC. This encodes CASSIAELAGLETQYF.